Listed here are 16 T cell receptor beta chains from one sample, sequenced in a study of blood T cell repertoires in COVID-19. Only in-frame clones appear in the TCRdb table, and some are missing; sequencing was by immunoSEQ multiplex PCR. Altogether roughly 410,000 clones are present, more than 70% being singletons, with the ten largest covering roughly 2%. The sequencing input was peripheral blood. The receptors were gathered from a woman between 55 and 75 years old with COVID-19, enrolled during active disease.

The V and J genes are TRBV5-4 and TRBJ2-1, with D possibly being TRBD1 (6 bases). CDR1 is SGHNT and CDR2 is YYREEE in the germline V gene (reference sequence). Trimming left V 2 bases short and J 8 bases short, with 14 bases between. This CDR3 has 14 amino acids. As DNA, the CDR3 is TGTGCCAGCAGCTTTGCAGGGGCTTGGTATGAGCAGTTCTTC. It is translated as CASSFAGAWYEQFF.

This chain joins TRBV25-1 and TRBJ1-2; D gene ambiguous. This CDR3 is built from 14 residues. Per germline, CDR1 MGHDK and CDR2 SYGVNS. V lost 1 base and J lost 8, with 14 bases in between. The CDR3 reads CASSEWGGSQGYTF. The DNA of the CDR3 is TGTGCCAGCAGTGAATGGGGAGGGAGTCAAGGCTACACCTTC.

The chain couples TRBV5-1 to TRBJ1-2; 8 bases map to TRBD1. The CDR3 runs to 13 residues. Germline trimming cut 4 bases from V and 3 bases from J; bases unmatched to any gene: 2. The germline CDR1 and CDR2 sequences are SGHRS and YFSETQ. The CDR3 region is CASSVTGDYGYTF. The CDR3 DNA reads as TGCGCCAGCAGCGTGACAGGGGACTATGGCTACACCTTC. Full variable domain (remainder filled in from reference TRBV5-1 and TRBJ1-2): KAGVTQTPRYLIKTRGQQVTLSCSPISGHRSVSWYQQTPGQGLQFLFEYFSETQRNKGNFPGRFSGRQFSNSRSEMNVSTLELGDSALYLCASSVTGDYGYTFGSGTRLTVV.

Here the CDR3 reads CASSYEGAYGYTF. CDR3 nucleotides: TGTGCCAGCAGTTACGAAGGGGCCTATGGCTACACCTTC. The rearrangement uses TRBV6-5 and TRBJ1-2, with a possible D match to TRBD1 (5 bases). The CDR3 extends over 13 amino acids. The V end lost 2 bases, the J end lost 4 bases, and 8 bases lay between the germline ends. CDR1 and CDR2 from the germline V gene are MNHEY and SVGAGI.

This chain joins TRBV5-4 and TRBJ1-2; D is perhaps TRBD1 (5 bases). The V gene lost 4 bases and the J gene lost 3 bases, with 16 bases spanning the gap. Germline values: CDR1 SGHNT, CDR2 YYREEE (reference sequence). This CDR3 region has 15 residues. Written as DNA, the CDR3 is TGTGCCAGCAGCCTGGGATGGGGGACTTACTATGGCTACACCTTC. Encoded protein: CASSLGWGTYYGYTF.

V and J are TRBV5-4 and TRBJ1-1; 8 bases agree with TRBD1. V lost 4 bases, J lost 6 bases, and 5 bases stayed unmatched. CDR3 size: 13 residues. Germline CDR1 and CDR2: SGHNT and YYREEE (reference sequence). Here the CDR3 DNA reads TGTGCCAGCAGCGGAACAGGGGGGGCTGAAGCTTTCTTT. Its protein product is CASSGTGGAEAFF.

The chain carries TRBV4-1 and TRBJ1-1, with TRBD1 identical over 7 bases. With 5 bases clipped from V and 7 bases from J, the junction kept 10 bases outside the gene matches. Germline lookup yields CDR1 MGHRA and CDR2 YSYEKL. The CDR3 loop spans 14 amino acids. CDR3 DNA: TGCGCCAGCAGCTACGACAGGGTGGCCTTTGAAGCTTTCTTT. Amino acids: CASSYDRVAFEAFF.

The CDR3 region is CASRGLSLAAGELFF. The CDR3 DNA is TGTGCCAGCAGGGGTCTTTCTCTAGCAGCCGGGGAGCTGTTTTTT. V and J are TRBV6-5 and TRBJ2-2, with D maybe TRBD2 (5 bases). The CDR3 has 15 residues. The V and J ends lost 6 bases and 6 bases respectively, with 17 bases between them. CDR1 is MNHEY and CDR2 is SVGAGI in the germline V gene.

The J gene is TRBJ1-2, the V gene TRBV28, with TRBD1 matching over 7 bases. Per germline, CDR1 MDHEN and CDR2 SYDVKM. This CDR3 region has 13 residues. V lost 6 bases and J lost 4; bases outside the gene matches: 5. The CDR3 bases are TGTGCCAGCAGCCTCGACAGGGTCTATGGCTACACCTTC. Translated: CASSLDRVYGYTF.

The chain is built from TRBV19 and TRBJ2-7; unclear D gene. CDR1 is LNHDA, CDR2 SQIVND, per germline (reference sequence). The CDR3 totals 16 residues. Trimming took 0 bases from V and 1 from J, leaving 13 bases between them. DNA for the CDR3: TGTGCCAGTAGTATAGACTACTCACCTCCGTCCTACGAGCAGTACTTC. Encoded protein: CASSIDYSPPSYEQYF.

The DNA of the CDR3 is TGCGCCAGCAGTGTAGCGGGGGTGAACAATGAGCAGTTCTTC. As protein: CASSVAGVNNEQFF. This chain connects TRBV5-1 to TRBJ2-1, with TRBD2 identical over 9 bases. After removal of 5 bases from V and 5 bases from J, the junction contained 5 bases not matched to a gene. CDR1 SGHRS and CDR2 YFSETQ come from the germline V gene. The CDR3 length is 14 residues.

This clone turned up a few times. The V and J genes are TRBV4-1 and TRBJ1-5, with a tentative D call TRBD1 (5 bases). This CDR3 region has 16 residues. Germline V gives CDR1 MGHRA, CDR2 YSYEKL. V was trimmed by 1 base and J by 0 bases, leaving 10 bases between them. The CDR3 DNA sequence: TGCGCCAGCAGCCAAGTCCTTGGGGCTAGCAATCAGCCCCAGCATTTT. Encoded protein: CASSQVLGASNQPQHF.

This chain links TRBV4-2 with TRBJ1-1, with 8 bases lining up with TRBD1. The CDR3 sequence is 16 residues long. Trimming removed 4 bases from V and 4 bases from J; junction bases left unmatched: 11. In germline, CDR1 is LGHNA, CDR2 YNFKEQ. The DNA for the CDR3 is TGTGCCAGCAGCCCCATGGTCCCAACAGGGGGCACTGAAGCTTTCTTT. This codes for CASSPMVPTGGTEAFF.

In its sample, this clone was seen once. The chain carries TRBV7-9 and TRBJ2-1; D remains unclear. With 3 bases removed from V and 6 bases from J, the gap between germline ends came to 9 bases. Per the germline V gene, CDR1 is SEHNR and CDR2 is FQNEAQ (reference sequence). The CDR3 is 13 residues long. CDR3 amino acids: CASSLAASNEQFF. In DNA, the CDR3 is TGTGCCAGCAGCTTGGCCGCCAGCAATGAGCAGTTCTTC.

The chain links TRBV5-1 to TRBJ2-3; D not resolved. CDR1 SGHRS and CDR2 YFSETQ come from the germline V gene. With 0 bases removed from V and 4 bases from J, the gap between germline ends came to 15 bases. The CDR3 is made up of 16 amino acids. DNA for the CDR3: TGCGCCAGCAGCTTGGCCCGGTCTAGTGACGCAGATACGCAGTATTTT. Translation gives CASSLARSSDADTQYF. The complete variable domain, with remaining parts taken from reference TRBV5-1 and TRBJ2-3, reads KAGVTQTPRYLIKTRGQQVTLSCSPISGHRSVSWYQQTPGQGLQFLFEYFSETQRNKGNFPGRFSGRQFSNSRSEMNVSTLELGDSALYLCASSLARSSDADTQYFGPGTRLTVL.

The chain is built from TRBV11-2 and TRBJ1-3; 9 nucleotides agree with TRBD1. CDR1 is SGHAT and CDR2 is FQNNGV in the germline V gene. The CDR3 has 17 residues. Losses at the gene ends were 5 bases for V and 5 bases for J; bases not matched to a gene: 13. CDR3: CASSEGQGGSIRNTIYF. DNA for the CDR3: TGTGCCAGCAGCGAGGGACAGGGAGGAAGCATAAGAAACACCATATATTTT.